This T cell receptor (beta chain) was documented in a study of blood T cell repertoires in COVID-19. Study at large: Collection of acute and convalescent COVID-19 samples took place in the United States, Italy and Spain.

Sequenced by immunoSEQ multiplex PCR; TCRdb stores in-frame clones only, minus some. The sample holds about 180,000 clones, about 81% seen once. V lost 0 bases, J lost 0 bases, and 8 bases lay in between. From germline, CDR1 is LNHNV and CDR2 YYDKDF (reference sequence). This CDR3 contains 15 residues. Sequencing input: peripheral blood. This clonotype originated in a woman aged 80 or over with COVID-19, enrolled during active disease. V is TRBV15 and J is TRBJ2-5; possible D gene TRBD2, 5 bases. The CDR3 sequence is CATSRDFGDQETQYF. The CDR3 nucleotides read TGTGCCACCAGCAGAGATTTCGGGGACCAAGAGACCCAGTACTTC.